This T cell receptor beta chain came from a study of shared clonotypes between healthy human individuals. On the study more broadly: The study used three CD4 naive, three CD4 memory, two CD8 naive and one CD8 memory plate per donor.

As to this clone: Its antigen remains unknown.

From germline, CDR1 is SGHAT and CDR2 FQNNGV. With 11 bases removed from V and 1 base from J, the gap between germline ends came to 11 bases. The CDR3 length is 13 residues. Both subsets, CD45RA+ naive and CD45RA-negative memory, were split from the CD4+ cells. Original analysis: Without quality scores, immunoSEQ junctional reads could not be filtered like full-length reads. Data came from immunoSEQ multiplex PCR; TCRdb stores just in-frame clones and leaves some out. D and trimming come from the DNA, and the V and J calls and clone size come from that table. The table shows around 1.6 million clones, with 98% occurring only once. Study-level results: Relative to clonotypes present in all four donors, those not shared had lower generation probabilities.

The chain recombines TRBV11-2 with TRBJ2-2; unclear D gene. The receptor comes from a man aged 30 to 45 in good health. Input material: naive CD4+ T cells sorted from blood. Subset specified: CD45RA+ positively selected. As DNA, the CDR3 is TGTGCCCTTTTGGGCAAGAACACCGGGGAGCTGTTTTTT. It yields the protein CALLGKNTGELFF.